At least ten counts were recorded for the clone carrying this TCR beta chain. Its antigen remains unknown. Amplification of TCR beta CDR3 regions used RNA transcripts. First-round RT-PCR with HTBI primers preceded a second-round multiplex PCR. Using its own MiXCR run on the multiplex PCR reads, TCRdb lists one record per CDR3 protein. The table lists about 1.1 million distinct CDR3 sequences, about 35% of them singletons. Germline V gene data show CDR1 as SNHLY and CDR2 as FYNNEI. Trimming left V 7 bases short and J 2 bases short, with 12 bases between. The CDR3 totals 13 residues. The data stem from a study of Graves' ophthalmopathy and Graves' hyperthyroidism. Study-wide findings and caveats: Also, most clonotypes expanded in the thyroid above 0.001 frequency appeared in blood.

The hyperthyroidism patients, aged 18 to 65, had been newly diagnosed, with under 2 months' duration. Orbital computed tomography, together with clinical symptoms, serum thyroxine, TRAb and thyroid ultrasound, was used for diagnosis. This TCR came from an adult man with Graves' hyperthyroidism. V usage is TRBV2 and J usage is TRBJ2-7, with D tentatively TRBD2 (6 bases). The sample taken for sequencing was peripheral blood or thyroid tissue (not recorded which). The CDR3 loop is CASIGGLAYEQYF. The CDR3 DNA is TGTGCCAGCATTGGAGGGTTGGCCTACGAGCAGTACTTC.